These 13 T cell receptor beta chains share one sample of origin, sequenced in a study of T cell responses to AZD1222 COVID-19 vaccine. Assay used: immunoSEQ multiplex PCR; TCRdb lists only in-frame clones, some missing. The sample carries some 120,000 clones, over 75% recorded once. The source was peripheral blood, collected on day 0 of AZD1222 vaccination. All receptors come from an adult in good health.

The chain is built from TRBV7-9 and TRBJ2-1; weak D call: TRBD2 (7 bases). Trimming took off 1 base at V and 4 bases at J, with 17 bases between the two ends. The CDR3 runs 17 residues. Germline loops: CDR1 SEHNR, CDR2 FQNEAQ (reference sequence). In DNA, the CDR3 is TGTGCCAGCAGCTTAGAGGAGGGGGGAGGGCCTTACAATGAGCAGTTCTTC. Protein: CASSLEEGGGPYNEQFF.

J is TRBJ1-5 and V is TRBV28, with a tentative D call TRBD1 (6 bases). The CDR3 extends over 17 amino acids. The V and J ends lost 0 bases and 5 bases respectively, with 17 bases between them. Germline lookup yields CDR1 MDHEN and CDR2 SYDVKM. The DNA of the CDR3 is TGTGCCAGCAGTTTATGGGGTGGCAGGGGTCAGGATCAGCCCCAGCATTTT. This encodes CASSLWGGRGQDQPQHF.

The chain recombines TRBV27 with TRBJ2-1; possibly TRBD2 for D (5 bases). V was pared by 4 bases and J by 1 base, with 8 bases between. Germline V CDR1 and CDR2: MNHEY, SMNVEV (reference sequence). The CDR3 is made up of 14 amino acids. CDR3 DNA sequence: TGTGCCAGCAGTTATGAGGGATCCTACAATGAGCAGTTCTTC. It yields the protein CASSYEGSYNEQFF.

This rearrangement joins TRBV2 to TRBJ2-1; TRBD1 matches 7 bases. The J segment lost 6 bases and the V segment lost 2 bases, leaving 7 bases of the junction unmatched. The CDR3 length is 15 residues. Germline lookup yields CDR1 SNHLY and CDR2 FYNNEI. Here the CDR3 reads CASSERQGIFNEQFF. CDR3 DNA sequence: TGTGCCAGCAGTGAAAGACAGGGAATTTTCAATGAGCAGTTCTTC.

The genes are TRBV6-5 and TRBJ2-1; D unclear. V was shortened by 5 bases and J by 9 bases, with 11 bases between the two germline ends. The CDR3 consists of 12 residues. Germline lookup yields CDR1 MNHEY and CDR2 SVGAGI. The CDR3 reads CASSQIASEQFF. The CDR3 DNA reads as TGTGCCAGCAGTCAAATCGCGAGTGAGCAGTTCTTC.

J is TRBJ2-2 and V is TRBV10-3; weak D call: TRBD2 (7 bases). The CDR3 is 13 residues long. Germline loops: CDR1 ENHRY, CDR2 SYGVKD. The CDR3 protein is CGTRGADTGELFF. The CDR3 DNA follows: TGTGGAACACGGGGGGCGGACACCGGGGAGCTGTTTTTT.

This rearrangement joins TRBV2 to TRBJ1-5, with D maybe TRBD1 (5 bases). The V gene's germline CDR1 is SNHLY and CDR2 FYNNEI. V was clipped by 4 bases and J by 1 base, with 11 bases between them. The CDR3 loop spans 15 amino acids. This CDR3 is CASSALDSSNQPQHF. The CDR3 coding sequence is TGTGCCAGCAGTGCCCTCGACAGCAGCAATCAGCCCCAGCATTTT.

J is TRBJ1-6 and V is TRBV28; TRBD1 aligns across 9 bases. V shed 5 bases and J 9 bases; nucleotides not matched to a gene: 8. This CDR3 spans 15 amino acids. CDR1 and CDR2 from the germline V gene are MDHEN and SYDVKM. The CDR3 region is CASSPGQGISSPLHF. The CDR3 nucleotides read TGTGCCAGCAGTCCCGGACAGGGGATCAGTTCACCCCTCCACTTT.

J is TRBJ2-5 and V is TRBV7-6; 10 bases are shared with TRBD1. The CDR3 is 16 amino acids. CDR1 SGHVS and CDR2 FNYEAQ come from the germline V gene. V dropped 3 bases and J dropped 5; count of bases not matched to a gene: 9. This chain's CDR3 is CASSFRTGGNRETQYF. The CDR3 bases are TGTGCCAGCAGCTTCAGGACAGGGGGAAACCGGGAGACCCAGTACTTC.

The chain is built from TRBV18 and TRBJ2-7; TRBD2 matches 12 bases. The CDR3 covers 15 residues. Germline CDR1 KGHSH, CDR2 LQKENI. V lost 6 bases and J lost 2; bases outside the gene matches: 5. The CDR3, as DNA: TGTGCCAGCTCCCCGACTAGCGGGAGTGCCTACGAGCAGTACTTC. Translation: CASSPTSGSAYEQYF.

The chain links TRBV7-2 to TRBJ2-5; D ambiguous. Between the trimmed V and J ends, which lost 0 bases and 5 bases, there was a span of 7 bases. This CDR3 spans 13 amino acids. Germline lookup yields CDR1 SGHTA and CDR2 FQGNSA. Written as DNA, the CDR3 is TGTGCCAGCAGCTTAGCAATGGGGGAGACCCAGTACTTC. Amino acids: CASSLAMGETQYF.

The rearrangement uses TRBV5-5 and TRBJ1-4, with D perhaps matching TRBD1 (5 bases). With 0 bases removed from V and 3 bases from J, the gap between germline ends came to 9 bases. The CDR3 has 15 residues. CDR1 SGHKS and CDR2 YYEKEE come from the germline V gene (reference sequence). CDR3: CASSLGGAANEKLFF. The DNA for the CDR3 is TGTGCCAGCAGCTTGGGGGGCGCAGCTAATGAAAAACTGTTTTTT.

This sequence joins TRBV28 and TRBJ2-6; no firm D call. Trimming took off 4 bases at V and 2 bases at J, with 9 bases between the two ends. The germline V gene has CDR1 MDHEN and CDR2 SYDVKM. This CDR3 spans 15 amino acids. CDR3 DNA: TGTGCCAGCAGTTCCGGGCCGACTGGGGCCAACGTCCTGACTTTC. Encoded protein: CASSSGPTGANVLTF.